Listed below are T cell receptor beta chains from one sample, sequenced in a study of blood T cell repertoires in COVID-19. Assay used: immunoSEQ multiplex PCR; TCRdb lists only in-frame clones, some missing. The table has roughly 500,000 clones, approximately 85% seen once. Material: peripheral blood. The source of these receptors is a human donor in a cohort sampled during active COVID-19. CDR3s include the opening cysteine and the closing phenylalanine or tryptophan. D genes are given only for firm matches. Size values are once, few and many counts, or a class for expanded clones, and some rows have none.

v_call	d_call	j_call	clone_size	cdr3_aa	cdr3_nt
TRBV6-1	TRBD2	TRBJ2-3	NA	CASSEFVSGRPPSTDTQYF	TGTGCCAGCAGTGAATTTGTGAGCGGGAGGCCCCCCAGCACAGATACGCAGTATTTT
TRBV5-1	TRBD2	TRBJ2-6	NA	CASSRSLAGAEAGANVLTF	TGCGCCAGCAGCCGATCCCTAGCGGGAGCGGAAGCTGGGGCCAACGTCCTGACTTTC
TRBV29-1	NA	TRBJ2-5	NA	CSGFIRGRETQYF	TGCAGCGGGTTCATTAGGGGCAGGGAGACCCAGTACTTC
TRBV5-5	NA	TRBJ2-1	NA	CASSPIAALRNEQFF	TGTGCCAGCAGCCCCATAGCGGCCCTTAGGAATGAGCAGTTCTTC
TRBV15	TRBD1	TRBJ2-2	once	CATSTWTGDTGELFF	TGTGCCACCAGCACTTGGACAGGGGACACCGGGGAGCTGTTTTTT
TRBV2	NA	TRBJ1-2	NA	CASLLGQTNYGYTF	TGTGCCAGCCTTCTCGGACAGACGAACTATGGCTACACCTTC
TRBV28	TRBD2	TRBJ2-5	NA	CASSFQREAISTQYF	TGTGCCAGCAGTTTTCAGCGGGAGGCTATTTCGACCCAGTACTTC
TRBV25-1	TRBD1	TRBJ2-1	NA	CASSESNRGRRNEQFF	TGTGCCAGCAGTGAATCGAACAGGGGAAGAAGGAATGAGCAGTTCTTC
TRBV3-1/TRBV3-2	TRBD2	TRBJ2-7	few	CASSQGTPGAGLDEQYF	TGTGCCAGCAGCCAAGGGACCCCTGGAGCGGGACTCGACGAGCAGTACTTC
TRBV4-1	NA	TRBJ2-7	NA	CASSLLNTGDEQYF	TGCGCCAGCAGCCTTCTTAATACGGGAGACGAGCAGTACTTC
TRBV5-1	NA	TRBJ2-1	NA	CASSLAGVPSGEQFF	TGCGCCAGCAGCTTGGCGGGGGTTCCGAGCGGTGAGCAGTTCTTC
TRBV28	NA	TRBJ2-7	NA	CASRSQASYEQYF	TGTGCCAGCAGATCACAGGCGAGTTACGAGCAGTACTTC
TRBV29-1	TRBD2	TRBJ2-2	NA	CSVPGLAANTGELFF	TGCAGCGTTCCCGGACTAGCGGCGAACACCGGGGAGCTGTTTTTT
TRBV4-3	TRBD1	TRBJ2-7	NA	CASSQRDRGYYEQYF	TGCGCCAGCAGCCAGCGGGACAGGGGATACTACGAGCAGTACTTC
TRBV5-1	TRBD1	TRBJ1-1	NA	CASSPTGGSNEAFF	TGCGCCAGCAGCCCCACAGGGGGTTCCAATGAAGCTTTCTTT
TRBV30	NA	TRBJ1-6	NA	CAWSVWSEGSPLHF	TGTGCCTGGAGTGTTTGGTCAGAGGGTTCACCCCTCCACTTT
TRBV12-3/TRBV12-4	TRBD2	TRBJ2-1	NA	CASRSGLAGEFVF	TGTGCCAGCAGATCTGGACTAGCGGGAGAGTTCGTCTTC
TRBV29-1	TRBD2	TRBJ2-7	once	CSVYTSGGSYEQYF	TGCAGCGTTTATACTAGCGGGGGAAGCTACGAGCAGTACTTC
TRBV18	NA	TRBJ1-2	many	CASSAGDNYGYTF	TGTGCCAGCTCAGCCGGGGATAACTATGGCTACACCTTC
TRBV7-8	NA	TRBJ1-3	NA	CASSFLTGAGNTIYF	TGTGCCAGCAGCTTCCTGACAGGAGCTGGAAACACCATATATTTT
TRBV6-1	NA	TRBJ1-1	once	CASSGGLGRVRVEAFF	TGTGCCAGCAGTGGCGGACTGGGAAGGGTAAGGGTCGAAGCTTTCTTT
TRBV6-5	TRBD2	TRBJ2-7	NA	CASSYRLAPSHEQYF	TGTGCCAGCAGTTACCGACTAGCGCCCTCCCACGAGCAGTACTTC
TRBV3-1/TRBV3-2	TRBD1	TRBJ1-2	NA	CASSAQSRDSSYGYTF	TGTGCCAGCAGCGCCCAATCTCGGGACAGTTCCTATGGCTACACCTTC
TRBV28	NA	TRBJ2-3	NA	CASSWGGQVDTDTQYF	TGTGCCAGCAGTTGGGGAGGACAGGTCGACACAGATACGCAGTATTTT
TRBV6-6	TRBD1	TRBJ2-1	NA	CASSFGTGVGNEQFF	TGTGCCAGCAGTTTCGGGACAGGGGTAGGCAATGAGCAGTTCTTC
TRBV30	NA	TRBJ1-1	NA	CAWSATDFTEAFF	TGTGCCTGGAGTGCGACAGACTTCACTGAAGCTTTCTTT
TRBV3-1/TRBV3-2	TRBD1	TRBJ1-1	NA	CASSALDRGREYTEAFF	TGTGCCAGCAGCGCGTTGGACAGGGGGCGCGAGTACACTGAAGCTTTCTTT
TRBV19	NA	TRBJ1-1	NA	CASSISVRANTEAFF	TGTGCCAGTAGTATATCGGTCAGGGCGAACACTGAAGCTTTCTTT
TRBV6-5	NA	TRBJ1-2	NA	CASSRGPQANYGYTF	TGTGCCAGCAGTAGAGGGCCCCAAGCTAACTATGGCTACACCTTC
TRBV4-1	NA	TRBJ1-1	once	CASSQWEQVNTEAFF	TGCGCCAGCAGCCAGTGGGAACAGGTTAACACTGAAGCTTTCTTT
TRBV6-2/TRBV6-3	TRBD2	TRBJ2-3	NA	CASSYSLRSGSSTDTQYF	TGTGCCAGCAGTTACTCCCTCCGAAGCGGGAGCAGCACAGATACGCAGTATTTT
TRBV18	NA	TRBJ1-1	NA	CASSPGSGETEAFF	TGTGCCAGCTCACCCGGGTCTGGGGAGACTGAAGCTTTCTTT
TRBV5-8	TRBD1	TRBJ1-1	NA	CASSQGQGTGNTEAFF	TGTGCCAGCAGCCAAGGACAGGGCACAGGGAACACTGAAGCTTTCTTT
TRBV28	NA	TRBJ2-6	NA	CASSTSGAGANVLTF	TGTGCCAGCAGTACCTCAGGGGCTGGGGCCAACGTCCTGACTTTC
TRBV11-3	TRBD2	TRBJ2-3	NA	CASSLGIVAGGGDTQYF	TGTGCCAGCAGCCTAGGGATAGTCGCGGGAGGCGGGGATACGCAGTATTTT
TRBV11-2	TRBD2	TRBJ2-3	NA	CASSLLAGADTDTQYF	TGTGCCAGCAGTTTGCTAGCGGGAGCTGACACAGATACGCAGTATTTT